This T cell receptor beta chain was sequenced in a study of shared clonotypes between healthy human individuals. Study observations and caveats: Memory subsets generally showed lower estimated richness than naive subsets.

In the original analysis: ImmunoSEQ junction-only sequences lacked quality scores, so their filtering differed. Generated by immunoSEQ multiplex PCR, the TCRdb table keeps only in-frame clones and is missing some. Clonal size and the V and J genes are those of that table, whereas D and trimming came from the DNA. The sample includes 1,400,000 or so clones, around 98.5% of them seen just once. In this sample, this clone turned up once. Its antigen is not identified. Donation came from healthy HIV-negative adults that had no recent acute infections or vaccinations. Germline assignment: CDR1 WNHNN and CDR2 SYGVQD (reference sequence). V lost 2 bases to trimming and J lost 4 bases, with 6 bases between them. The CDR3 is made up of 13 amino acids.

The chain combines TRBV10-1 with TRBJ1-5; D is possibly TRBD1 (6 bases). The sample was naive CD4+ T cells sorted from blood. The subset was: CD45RA+ positively selected. The TCR originated in a man aged 25 to 40 in good health. CDR3 sequence reads: CASSEQGNQPQHF. For the CDR3, the DNA is TGCGCCAGCAGTGAGCAGGGGAATCAGCCCCAGCATTTT.